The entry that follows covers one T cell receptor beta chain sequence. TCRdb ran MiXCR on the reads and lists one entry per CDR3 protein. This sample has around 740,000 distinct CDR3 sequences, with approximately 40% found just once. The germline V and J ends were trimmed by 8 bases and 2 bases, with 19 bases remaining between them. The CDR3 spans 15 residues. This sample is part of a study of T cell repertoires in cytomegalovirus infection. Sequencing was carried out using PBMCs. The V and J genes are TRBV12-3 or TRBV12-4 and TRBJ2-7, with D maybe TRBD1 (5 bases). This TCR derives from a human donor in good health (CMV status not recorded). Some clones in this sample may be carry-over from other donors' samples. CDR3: CASRYLGVFTYEQYF. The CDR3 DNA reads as TGTGCCAGCCGATATCTAGGGGTTTTCACCTACGAGCAGTACTTC.